The present entry profiles one T cell receptor (beta chain) with its context. At the deep level, the assay was run. The protocol was immunoSEQ multiplex PCR, while the TCRdb copy is restricted to in-frame clones and leaves out a portion. The sample yields 2 million to 2.5 million clones, about 95% seen once. The data belong to a study of shared clonotypes between healthy human individuals. Study background: Researchers assigned three CD4 naive, three CD4 memory, two CD8 naive and one CD8 memory plate to each donor.

Germline loops: CDR1 MNHEY, CDR2 SMNVEV (reference sequence). Germline trimming cut 6 bases from V and 5 bases from J; bases unmatched to any gene: 6. This CDR3 has 14 amino acids. As defined, naive CD8 cells were CD45RO-negative and positively selected for CCR7, with terminally differentiated effector memory CD45RA+ cells excluded. This chain joins TRBV27 and TRBJ2-7; 11 bases agree with TRBD2. The material sequenced was naive CD8+ T cells sorted from blood. This receptor was taken from a man younger than 30 in good health. CDR3 in DNA: TGTGCCAGCAGCCCGGGACTAGCGGCCGACGAGCAGTACTTC. Amino acid sequence: CASSPGLAADEQYF.